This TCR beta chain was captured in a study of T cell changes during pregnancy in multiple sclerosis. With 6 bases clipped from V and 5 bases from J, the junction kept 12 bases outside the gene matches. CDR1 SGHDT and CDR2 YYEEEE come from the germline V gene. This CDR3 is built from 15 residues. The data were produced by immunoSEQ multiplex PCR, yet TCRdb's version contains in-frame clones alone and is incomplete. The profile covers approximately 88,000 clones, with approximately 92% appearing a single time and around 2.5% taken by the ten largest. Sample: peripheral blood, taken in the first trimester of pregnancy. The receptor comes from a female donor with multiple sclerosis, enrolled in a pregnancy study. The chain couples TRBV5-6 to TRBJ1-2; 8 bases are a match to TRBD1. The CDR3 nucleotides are TGTGCCAGCACCCAGGCCCCAGGACAGGGATATGGCTACACCTTC. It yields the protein CASTQAPGQGYGYTF.